These T cell receptor beta chains were read from a single sample in a study of PD-1 blockade in classical Hodgkin lymphoma. Data came from immunoSEQ multiplex PCR; TCRdb stores just in-frame clones and leaves some out. The top ten hold roughly 13% of the sample, which has about 40,000 clones, around 78% seen once. The sample consisted of peripheral blood mononuclear cells (PBMCs), taken at baseline. These receptor sequences come from a human donor with classical Hodgkin lymphoma. The CDR3 runs from the conserved cysteine through the conserved F or W. Each record gives: V gene, clone size, J gene, D gene, CDR3 DNA, CDR3 protein. D genes are given only for firm matches. Rows give clone size only sometimes, using once, few, many, or a class for an expanded clone.

TRBV5-8	.	TRBJ2-3	TRBD1	TGTGCCAGCAGCCCTACAGGGGCAGATACGCAGTATTTT	CASSPTGADTQYF
TRBV2	.	TRBJ1-2	.	TGTGCCAGCAGTCCTGGGGCTGGGGGCTACACCTTC	CASSPGAGGYTF
TRBV7-2	.	TRBJ2-1	TRBD2	TGTGCCAGCGTGTGGACTAGCCCCTACAATGAGCAGTTCTTC	CASVWTSPYNEQFF
TRBV10-3	.	TRBJ1-1	.	TGTGCCATCAGTGTATCAGTGAACACTGAAGCTTTCTTT	CAISVSVNTEAFF
TRBV7-9	.	TRBJ1-4	.	TGTGCCAGCAGCTTCCCCCCCGGGACCGGAAATGAAAAACTGTTTTTT	CASSFPPGTGNEKLFF
TRBV5-1	.	TRBJ2-5	TRBD1	TGCGCCAGCAGCTTGGCGGCAGGGGGCGAGTCCGCCCACTACTTC	CASSLAAGGESAHYF
TRBV5-1	.	TRBJ2-5	.	TGCGCCAGCAGCTTGCTAACAGGACGAGAGACCCAGTACTTC	CASSLLTGRETQYF
TRBV7-9	.	TRBJ2-3	.	TGTGCCAGCAGCTTAGGAGAGGAGGATACGCAGTATTTT	CASSLGEEDTQYF
TRBV2	few	TRBJ2-7	.	TGTGCCAGCAGTGTCAGGGAGCAGTACTTC	CASSVREQYF
TRBV7-2	few	TRBJ2-7	.	TGTGCCAGCAGCTTAGTGGCTAGCCATGGCGAGCAGTACTTC	CASSLVASHGEQYF
TRBV27	.	TRBJ2-7	.	TGTGCCAGCAGTCCCCTGGACAGTCGAGACGAGCAGTACTTC	CASSPLDSRDEQYF
TRBV12-5	.	TRBJ2-7	TRBD2	TGTGCTAGTGGCCGGGGGGTTTCCTACGAGCAGTACTTC	CASGRGVSYEQYF
TRBV28	few	TRBJ1-1	.	TGTGCCAGCAGTTTAGAGGCACTGAACACTGAAGCTTTCTTT	CASSLEALNTEAFF
TRBV9	.	TRBJ1-1	.	TGTGCCAGCAGCGTAGGACCCGGGACTGAAGCTTTCTTT	CASSVGPGTEAFF
TRBV7-9	.	TRBJ2-3	.	TGTGCCAGCAGCTTAGAAGGCGCAGATACGCAGTATTTT	CASSLEGADTQYF
TRBV6-5	.	TRBJ1-2	TRBD1	TGTGCCAGCACCACGGGGACAGGGAGAGGCTACACCTTC	CASTTGTGRGYTF
TRBV7-9	few	TRBJ2-4	.	TGTGCCAGCAGCCCCAACTGGGCCTTGAAAAACATTCAGTACTTC	CASSPNWALKNIQYF
TRBV5-1	few	TRBJ1-1	.	TGCGCCAGCAGCTCGACAGGGAACACTGAAGCTTTCTTT	CASSSTGNTEAFF
TRBV9	.	TRBJ2-1	.	TGTGCCAGCAGCGTAGTGGACAGCCGACCGTCCCAGAGATACAATGAGCAGTTCTTC	CASSVVDSRPSQRYNEQFF
TRBV27	.	TRBJ2-7	.	TGTGCCAGCGGGGTCCAGGGCGCCTACGAGCAGTACTTC	CASGVQGAYEQYF
TRBV6-6	.	TRBJ1-1	.	TGTGCCAGCACCCACGGGCGCTGGGGAACTGAAGCTTTCTTT	CASTHGRWGTEAFF
TRBV7-3	.	TRBJ2-7	.	TGTGCCAGCAGCCCCAGACCGGCGGGCAGCTCCTACGAGCAGTACTTC	CASSPRPAGSSYEQYF
TRBV12-5	once	TRBJ2-1	.	TGTGCTAGTGGTTTGGGCGGGCCCGCTTACAATGAGCAGTTCTTC	CASGLGGPAYNEQFF
TRBV6-5	.	TRBJ2-7	.	TGTGCCAGCGTCGGGACCGCCGATTCCTACGAGCAGTACTTC	CASVGTADSYEQYF
TRBV25-1	.	TRBJ2-7	.	TGTGCCAGCAGTGAATCTGGGGACGGCTACGAGCAGTACTTC	CASSESGDGYEQYF
TRBV6-6	.	TRBJ1-2	.	TGTGCCAGCAGTTACCGGGGAGGATACGGCTACACCTTC	CASSYRGGYGYTF
TRBV5-1	.	TRBJ1-2	.	TGCGCCAGCAGCTTTCTTGAGGGCGACTACGGCTACACCTTC	CASSFLEGDYGYTF
TRBV6-5	.	TRBJ2-7	.	TGTGCCAGCAGTTACAAACAGGGTAGCGACGAGCAGTACTTC	CASSYKQGSDEQYF
TRBV15	.	TRBJ2-1	TRBD2	TGTGCCACCAGCAGAGATTCAGCGGGGGGGATTGAGCAGTTCTTC	CATSRDSAGGIEQFF
TRBV7-3	once	TRBJ1-1	.	TGTGCCAGCAGCTTAGGGGGGGAAGGCACTGAAGCTTTCTTT	CASSLGGEGTEAFF
TRBV7-2	.	TRBJ2-5	.	TGTGCCAGCAGCTTAGGTCACCTCCGAGAGACCCAGTACTTC	CASSLGHLRETQYF
TRBV7-9	.	TRBJ1-1	.	TGTGCCAGCAGCCATTCAGGAGGTACTGAAGCTTTCTTT	CASSHSGGTEAFF
TRBV5-1	.	TRBJ2-7	.	TGCGCCAGCAGCCAGAGATTAGGACAGACCGAGCAGTACTTC	CASSQRLGQTEQYF
TRBV7-2	once	TRBJ1-1	.	TGTGCCAGCAGCTTAATGGTCAACACTGAAGCTTTCTTT	CASSLMVNTEAFF
TRBV5-1	.	TRBJ2-3	.	TGCGCCAGCAGCTTCGCAGGGAGCACAGATACGCAGTATTTT	CASSFAGSTDTQYF
TRBV5-6	.	TRBJ2-7	TRBD2	TGTGCCAGCAGCTTGGGCGCGGGGGGGTTCGAGCAGTACTTC	CASSLGAGGFEQYF
TRBV11-2	.	TRBJ2-2	.	TGTGCCAGCAGCTTAGATCACACCGGGGAGCTGTTTTTT	CASSLDHTGELFF
TRBV28	.	TRBJ2-7	TRBD1	TGTGCCAGCATCCCCACGCCCCGGGACAGGCTCTACGAGCAGTACTTC	CASIPTPRDRLYEQYF
TRBV2	few	TRBJ2-1	TRBD2	TGTGCCAGCAGTGGAGAACTAGCGATGAATGAGCAGTTCTTC	CASSGELAMNEQFF
TRBV5-6	.	TRBJ2-7	TRBD1	TGTGCCAGTCGACAGGGTTCTTACGAGCAGTACTTC	CASRQGSYEQYF
TRBV7-2	.	TRBJ2-5	.	TGTGCCAGCAGGTCGGGGGTACAAGAGACCCAGTACTTC	CASRSGVQETQYF
TRBV27	.	TRBJ2-5	.	TGTGCCAGCAGTTTCTCTGGGGGAGAGACCCAGTACTTC	CASSFSGGETQYF
TRBV6-6	few	TRBJ1-4	.	TGTGCCAGCAGTCACTCTCGCCCCGGGGGTGAAAAACTGTTTTTT	CASSHSRPGGEKLFF
TRBV11-2	few	TRBJ2-1	TRBD2	TGTGCCAGCAGCCGCAATAGCGGGGGGGACAATGAGCAGTTCTTC	CASSRNSGGDNEQFF
TRBV5-5	.	TRBJ2-5	TRBD1	TGTGCCAGCAGCATTGGTACAGGGGTCCAAGAGACCCAGTACTTC	CASSIGTGVQETQYF
TRBV4-3	.	TRBJ2-7	.	TGCGCCAGCAGCCTACAATGGGATTCCTACGAGCAGTACTTC	CASSLQWDSYEQYF
TRBV9	.	TRBJ2-3	.	TGTGCCAGCAGCGTAGGGTTGGGGGTGGGCACAGATACGCAGTATTTT	CASSVGLGVGTDTQYF
TRBV6-1	.	TRBJ2-2	TRBD1	TGTGCCAGCAGTGAAGTACAGGGGCCCACCGGGGAGCTGTTTTTT	CASSEVQGPTGELFF
TRBV6-5	medium-sized	TRBJ1-2	.	TGTGCCAGCAGTCCAGACAGCAACTATGGCTACACCTTC	CASSPDSNYGYTF
TRBV30	.	TRBJ1-2	.	TGTGCCTGGACCCCTAAGCTTGAAGGGGTTGGCTACACCTTC	CAWTPKLEGVGYTF
TRBV10-1	.	TRBJ2-3	TRBD1	TGCGCCAGCAGTCCTGGGACAGCCGGCCTGGGCACGCAGTATTTT	CASSPGTAGLGTQYF
TRBV7-9	.	TRBJ1-4	.	TGTGCCAGCGGGTCACGGGGGGCGGTAACTGAAAAACTGTTTTTT	CASGSRGAVTEKLFF
TRBV19	.	TRBJ1-2	TRBD1	TGTGCCAGTAGACCCGCCGACACAGGGGGCAGGAGTGGCTACACCTTC	CASRPADTGGRSGYTF
TRBV30	.	TRBJ1-1	.	TGTGCCTGGAGTCCCGGGACTCCCAGATTTGCTTTCTTT	CAWSPGTPRFAFF
TRBV2	.	TRBJ2-5	TRBD1	TGTGCCACGACAGGGGAGGTAGAGACCCAGTACTTC	CATTGEVETQYF